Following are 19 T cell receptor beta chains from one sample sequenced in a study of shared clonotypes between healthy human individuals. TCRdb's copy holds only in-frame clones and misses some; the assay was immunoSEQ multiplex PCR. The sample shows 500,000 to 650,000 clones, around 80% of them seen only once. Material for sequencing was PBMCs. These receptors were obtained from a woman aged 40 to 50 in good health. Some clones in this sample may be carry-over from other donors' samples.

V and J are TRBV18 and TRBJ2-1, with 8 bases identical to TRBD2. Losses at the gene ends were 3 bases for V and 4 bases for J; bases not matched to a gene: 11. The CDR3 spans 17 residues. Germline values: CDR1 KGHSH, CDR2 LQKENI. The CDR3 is CASSPLEASGPYNEQFF. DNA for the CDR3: TGTGCCAGCTCACCCCTGGAGGCTAGCGGGCCATACAATGAGCAGTTCTTC.

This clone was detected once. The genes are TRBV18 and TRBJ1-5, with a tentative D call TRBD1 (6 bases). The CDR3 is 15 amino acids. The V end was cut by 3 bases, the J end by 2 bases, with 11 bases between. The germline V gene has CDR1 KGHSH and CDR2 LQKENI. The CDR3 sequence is CASSPAGAGNQPQHF. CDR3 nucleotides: TGTGCCAGCTCACCGGCAGGGGCAGGCAATCAGCCCCAGCATTTT.

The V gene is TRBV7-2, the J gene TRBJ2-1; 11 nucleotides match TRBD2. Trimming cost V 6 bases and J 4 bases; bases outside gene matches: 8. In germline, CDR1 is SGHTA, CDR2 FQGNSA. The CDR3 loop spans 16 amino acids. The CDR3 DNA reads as TGTGCCAGCAGAGATTTTAGCGGGAGGGAATACAATGAGCAGTTCTTC. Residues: CASRDFSGREYNEQFF.

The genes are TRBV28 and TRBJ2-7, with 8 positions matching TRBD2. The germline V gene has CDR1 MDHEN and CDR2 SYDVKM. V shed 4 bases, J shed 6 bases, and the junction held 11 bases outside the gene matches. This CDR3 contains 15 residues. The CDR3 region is CASSSPPLGLAEQYF. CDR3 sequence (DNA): TGTGCCAGCAGTTCACCACCTCTCGGACTAGCCGAGCAGTACTTC.

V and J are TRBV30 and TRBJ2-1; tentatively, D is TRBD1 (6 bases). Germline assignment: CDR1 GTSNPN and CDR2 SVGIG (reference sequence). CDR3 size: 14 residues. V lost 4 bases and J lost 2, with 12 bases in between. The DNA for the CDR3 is TGTGCCTGGAACCTACAGGGCCCCTACAATGAGCAGTTCTTC. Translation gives CAWNLQGPYNEQFF.

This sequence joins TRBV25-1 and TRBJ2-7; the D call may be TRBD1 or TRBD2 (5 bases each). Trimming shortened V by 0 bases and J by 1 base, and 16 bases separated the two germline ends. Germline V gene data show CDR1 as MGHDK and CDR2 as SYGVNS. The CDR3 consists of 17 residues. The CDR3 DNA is TGTGCCAGCAGTGAATACCACCCCGGAGAGGGGTCCTACGAGCAGTACTTC. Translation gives CASSEYHPGEGSYEQYF.

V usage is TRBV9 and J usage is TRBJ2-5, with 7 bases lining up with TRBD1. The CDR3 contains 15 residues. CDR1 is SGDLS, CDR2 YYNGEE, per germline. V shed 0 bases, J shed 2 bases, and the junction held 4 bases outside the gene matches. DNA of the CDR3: TGTGCCAGCAGCGTAGCTGAGGGGGCTCAAGAGACCCAGTACTTC. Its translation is CASSVAEGAQETQYF. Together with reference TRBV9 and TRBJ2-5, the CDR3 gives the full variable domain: DSGVTQTPKHLITATGQRVTLRCSPRSGDLSVYWYQQSLDQGLQFLIQYYNGEERAKGNILERFSAQQFPDLHSELNLSSLELGDSALYFCASSVAEGAQETQYFGPGTRLLVL.

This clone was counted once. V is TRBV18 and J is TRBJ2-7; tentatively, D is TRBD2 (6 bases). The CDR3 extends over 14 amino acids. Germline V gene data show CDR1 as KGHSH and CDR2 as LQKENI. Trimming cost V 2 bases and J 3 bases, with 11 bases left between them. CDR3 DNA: TGTGCCAGCTCACCAACAGCGGGCTACTACGAGCAGTACTTC. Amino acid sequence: CASSPTAGYYEQYF.

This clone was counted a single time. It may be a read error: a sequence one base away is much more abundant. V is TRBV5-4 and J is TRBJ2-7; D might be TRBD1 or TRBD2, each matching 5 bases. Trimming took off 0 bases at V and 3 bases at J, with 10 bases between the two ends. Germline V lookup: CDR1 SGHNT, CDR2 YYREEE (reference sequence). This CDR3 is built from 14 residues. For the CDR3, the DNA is TGTGCCAGCAGCTTGGACAGGAGGTTCTACGAGCAGTACTTC. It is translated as CASSLDRRFYEQYF.

CDR3 loop: CASSLSLDKLKEQYF. The CDR3 bases are TGTGCCAGCAGCCTCAGTCTAGACAAACTGAAAGAGCAGTACTTC. The chain combines TRBV6-1 with TRBJ2-5; D call uncertain. In germline, CDR1 is MNHNS, CDR2 SASEGT. This CDR3 region has 15 residues. Deletions cut 6 bases from V and 11 bases from J, with 25 bases between.

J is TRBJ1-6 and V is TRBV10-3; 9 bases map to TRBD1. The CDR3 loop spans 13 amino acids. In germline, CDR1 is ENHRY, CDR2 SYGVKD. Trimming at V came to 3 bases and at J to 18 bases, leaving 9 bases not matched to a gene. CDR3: CAISDPDRGHPHF. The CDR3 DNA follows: TGTGCCATCAGTGATCCGGACAGGGGCCATCCCCACTTT.

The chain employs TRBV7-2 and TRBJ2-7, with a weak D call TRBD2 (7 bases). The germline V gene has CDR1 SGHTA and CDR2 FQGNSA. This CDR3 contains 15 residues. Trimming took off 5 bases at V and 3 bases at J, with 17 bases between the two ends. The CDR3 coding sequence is TGTGCCAGCAGCACCTTTTGGGGAGGGGGCTACGAGCAGTACTTC. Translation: CASSTFWGGGYEQYF.

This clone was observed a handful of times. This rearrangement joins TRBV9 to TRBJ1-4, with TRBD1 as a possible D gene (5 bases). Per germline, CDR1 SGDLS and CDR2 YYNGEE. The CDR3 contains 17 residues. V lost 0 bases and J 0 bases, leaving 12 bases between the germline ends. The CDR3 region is CASSVGDRAATNEKLFF. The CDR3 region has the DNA TGTGCCAGCAGCGTAGGCGACAGAGCCGCAACTAATGAAAAACTGTTTTTT.

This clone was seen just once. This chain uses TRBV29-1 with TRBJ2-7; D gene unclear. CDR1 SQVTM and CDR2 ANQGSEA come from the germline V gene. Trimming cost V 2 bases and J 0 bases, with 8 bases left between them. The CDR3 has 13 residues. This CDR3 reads CSVELGYSYEQYF. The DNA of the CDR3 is TGCAGCGTTGAATTAGGTTACTCCTACGAGCAGTACTTC.

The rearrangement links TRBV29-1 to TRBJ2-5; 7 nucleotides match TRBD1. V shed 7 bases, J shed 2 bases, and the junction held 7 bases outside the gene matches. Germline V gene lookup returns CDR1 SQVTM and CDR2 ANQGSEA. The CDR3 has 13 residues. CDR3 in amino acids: CSGWGQLQETQYF. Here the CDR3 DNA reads TGCAGCGGGTGGGGACAGCTACAAGAGACCCAGTACTTC.

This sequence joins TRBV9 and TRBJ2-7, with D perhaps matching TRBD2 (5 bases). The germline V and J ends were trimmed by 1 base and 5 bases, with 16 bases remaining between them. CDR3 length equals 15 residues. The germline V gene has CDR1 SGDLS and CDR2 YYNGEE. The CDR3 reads CASSVKSGFRDEQYF. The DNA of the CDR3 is TGTGCCAGCAGCGTAAAATCGGGGTTCCGGGACGAGCAGTACTTC.

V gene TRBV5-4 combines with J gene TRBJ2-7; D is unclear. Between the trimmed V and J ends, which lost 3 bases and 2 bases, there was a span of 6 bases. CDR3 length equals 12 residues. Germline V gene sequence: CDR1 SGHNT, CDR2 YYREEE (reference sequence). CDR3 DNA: TGTGCCAGCAGCTACGCGGCCTACGAGCAGTACTTC. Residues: CASSYAAYEQYF.

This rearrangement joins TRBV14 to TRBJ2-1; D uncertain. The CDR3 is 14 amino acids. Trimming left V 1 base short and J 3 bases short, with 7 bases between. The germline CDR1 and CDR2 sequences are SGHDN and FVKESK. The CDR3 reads CASSQAAGYNEQFF. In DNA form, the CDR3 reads TGTGCCAGCAGCCAAGCAGCTGGCTACAATGAGCAGTTCTTC.

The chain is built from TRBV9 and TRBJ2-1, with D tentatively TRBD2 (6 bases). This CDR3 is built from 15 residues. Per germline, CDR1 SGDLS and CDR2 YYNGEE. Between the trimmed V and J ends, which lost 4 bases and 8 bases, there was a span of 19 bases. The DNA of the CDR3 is TGTGCCAGCAGCCGATTTCCCAGCTGGGGGGATGAGCAGTTCTTC. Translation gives CASSRFPSWGDEQFF.